These 23 T cell receptor beta chains were sequenced from one sample in a study of blood T cells in healthy people across ages. A second roughly 6 to 12 cycle PCR used barcoded and J-beta primers. Using its own MiXCR run on the 5' RACE reads, TCRdb lists one record per CDR3 protein. The sample gives roughly 900,000 distinct CDR3 sequences, 48% of which show up once; 13% is in the top ten. Sequenced input: blood. The receptors derive from a young man in good health.

This chain joins TRBV18 and TRBJ2-3; D possibly corresponds to TRBD1 (5 bases). CDR1 is KGHSH, CDR2 LQKENI, per germline. The CDR3 runs 15 residues. Trimming left V 0 bases short and J 2 bases short, with 9 bases between. The CDR3 is CASSPPRQHTDTQYF. CDR3 sequence (DNA): TGTGCCAGCTCACCACCGAGACAGCACACAGATACGCAGTATTTT.

V and J are TRBV7-2 and TRBJ2-3; D may match TRBD1 or TRBD2 (5 bases each). Trimming took off 3 bases at V and 4 bases at J, with 14 bases between the two ends. The CDR3 runs 15 residues. Looked up from germline, CDR1 is SGHTA and CDR2 is FQGNSA. The CDR3 sequence: CASSFQAGAPDTQYF. CDR3 nucleotides: TGTGCCAGCAGCTTTCAGGCCGGGGCCCCAGATACGCAGTATTTT.

The chain has TRBV28 and TRBJ1-2; 9 nucleotides align to TRBD1. The CDR3 consists of 16 residues. Trimming took 7 bases from V and 8 from J; bases not matched to a gene: 17. Germline values: CDR1 MDHEN, CDR2 SYDVKM. The CDR3 region is CASTIGGGQGSDGYTF. In nucleotides, the CDR3 is TGTGCCAGCACCATAGGGGGGGGACAGGGATCGGACGGCTACACCTTC.

The chain joins TRBV19 to TRBJ2-3, with TRBD2 identical over 11 bases. The CDR3 has 15 residues. V was clipped by 4 bases and J by 4 bases; unmatched bases: 4. CDR1 is LNHDA and CDR2 is SQIVND in the germline V gene (reference sequence). In DNA, the CDR3 is TGTGCCAGTAGTACATCTAGCGGGGGGCCAGATACGCAGTATTTT. This sequence encodes CASSTSSGGPDTQYF.

V is TRBV2 and J is TRBJ2-7; 8 positions match TRBD1. The germline V gene encodes CDR1 SNHLY and CDR2 FYNNEI. The CDR3 is 12 residues long. The V and J ends lost 5 bases and 6 bases, in that order; junction bases with no gene match: 3. CDR3 amino acids: CASSNQGAEQYF. The CDR3 region has the DNA TGTGCCAGCAGTAACCAGGGGGCCGAGCAGTACTTC.

The sample holds a few counts of this clonotype. The genes are TRBV4-1 and TRBJ2-1; 10 bases line up with TRBD2. The germline V gene has CDR1 MGHRA and CDR2 YSYEKL. The V segment lost 1 base and the J segment 6 bases; nucleotides outside the gene matches: 9. The CDR3 loop spans 17 amino acids. The CDR3 region is CASSQGPLAGMSNEQFF. In DNA form, the CDR3 reads TGCGCCAGCAGCCAAGGCCCACTAGCGGGGATGTCCAATGAGCAGTTCTTC.

Turning to this clonotype: An end of the junction does not agree with germline; a read error may underlie this. The chain has TRBV27 and TRBJ2-3; 10 bases agree with TRBD1. The CDR3 loop spans 15 amino acids. Germline CDR1 reads MNHEY; CDR2 reads SMNVEV (reference sequence). The CDR3: CASSSGQGVPDTQYF. As DNA, the CDR3 is TGTGCCAGCAGCTCCGGACAGGGGGTCCCAGATACACAGTATTTT.

Points on this clonotype: One junction end disagrees with the germline gene, perhaps due to a read error. This chain connects TRBV4-2 to TRBJ2-1; the D gene is possibly TRBD2 (6 bases). CDR1 LGHNA and CDR2 YNFKEQ come from the germline V gene. This CDR3 has 15 amino acids. The CDR3 bases are TGTCCCAGCAGCCAAGGATTTGGAGGGGTGGATGAGCAGTTCTTC. Translation gives CPSSQGFGGVDEQFF.

The chain employs TRBV20-1 and TRBJ2-7; D remains ambiguous. The CDR3 is made up of 11 amino acids. Germline CDR1 reads DFQATT; CDR2 reads SNEGSKA (reference sequence). The CDR3 nucleotides read TGCAGCCCCATGGCTGGCTACGAGCAGTACTTC. The encoded protein is CSPMAGYEQYF.

The chain couples TRBV5-1 to TRBJ2-5; D is perhaps TRBD2 (6 bases). CDR1 is SGHRS and CDR2 is YFSETQ in the germline V gene. The V end was cut by 4 bases, the J end by 2 bases, with 15 bases between. The CDR3 runs 15 residues. The CDR3 reads CASSPGTPLQETQYF. The CDR3 DNA sequence: TGCGCCAGCAGCCCCGGGACTCCTTTACAAGAGACCCAGTACTTC.

For this clonotype: At one of its ends the junction is not consistent with the germline gene, which may arise from a read error. CDR3 sequence (DNA): TGCGCCAGCAGCTCCCCGGGGGTGCTACGTGAAAAACTGTTTTTT. The encoded protein is CASSSPGVLREKLFF. The chain links TRBV7-9 to TRBJ1-4; D possibly corresponds to TRBD1 (5 bases). In germline, CDR1 is SEHNR, CDR2 FQNEAQ (reference sequence). The CDR3 totals 15 residues.

This clonotype was recorded only once. The chain recombines TRBV6-1 with TRBJ1-1, with D unresolved. V gave up 2 bases and J gave up 7 bases, with 17 bases separating them. Germline CDR1 reads MNHNS; CDR2 reads SASEGT. The CDR3 loop spans 15 amino acids. CDR3 nucleotide sequence: TGTGCCAGCAGTGAACAAGGAAGGGATTTGGGTGAAGCTTTCTTT. It yields the protein CASSEQGRDLGEAFF.

The chain recombines TRBV2 with TRBJ2-7, with D possibly called TRBD1 or TRBD2 (5 bases each). V was cut by 1 base and J by 3 bases, with 10 bases left in between. From germline, CDR1 is SNHLY and CDR2 FYNNEI. This CDR3 region has 14 residues. The CDR3 nucleotides are TGTGCCAGCAGTGAAGGAGTTGGGGGCTACGAGCAGTACTTC. Protein sequence: CASSEGVGGYEQYF.

This clonotype appeared a few times. The genes are TRBV20-1 and TRBJ2-7; 9 nucleotides line up with TRBD1. With V trimmed by 4 bases and J by 4 bases, 5 bases remained unmatched. Germline lookup yields CDR1 DFQATT and CDR2 SNEGSKA (reference sequence). The CDR3 is made up of 13 amino acids. The CDR3 DNA sequence: TGCAGTGCTAATGGGGGACAGGGTTACGAGCAGTACTTC. It is translated as CSANGGQGYEQYF.

The chain recombines TRBV5-1 with TRBJ1-1, with a weak D call TRBD1 (5 bases). The germline CDR1 and CDR2 sequences are SGHRS and YFSETQ. V lost 6 bases, J lost 5 bases, and 17 bases lay in between. This CDR3 region has 14 residues. Here the CDR3 reads CASKESPGGTEAFF. CDR3 nucleotides: TGCGCCAGCAAGGAATCCCCGGGGGGGACTGAAGCTTTCTTT. Supplemented by reference TRBV5-1 and TRBJ1-1, the full variable domain reads KAGVTQTPRYLIKTRGQQVTLSCSPISGHRSVSWYQQTPGQGLQFLFEYFSETQRNKGNFPGRFSGRQFSNSRSEMNVSTLELGDSALYLCASKESPGGTEAFFGQGTRLTVV.

V and J are TRBV4-1 and TRBJ2-3; weak D call: TRBD2 (5 bases). This CDR3 contains 16 residues. Germline loops: CDR1 MGHRA, CDR2 YSYEKL. V shed 3 bases and J shed 0 bases, with 13 bases lying between them. The CDR3 loop reads CASSQRTVSSTDTQYF. The CDR3 DNA reads TGCGCCAGCAGCCAGAGGACTGTCTCTAGCACAGATACGCAGTATTTT.

This clonotype has only a few counts. V usage is TRBV20-1 and J usage is TRBJ2-1; TRBD2 matches 8 bases. The CDR3 is 14 amino acids. Germline assignment: CDR1 DFQATT and CDR2 SNEGSKA (reference sequence). V lost 6 bases and J lost 2; bases outside the gene matches: 6. CDR3 region: CSAQSSGTYNEQFF. The CDR3 nucleotides read TGCAGTGCCCAGAGTAGCGGGACCTACAATGAGCAGTTCTTC.

The sample holds a few counts of this clonotype. J is TRBJ1-1 and V is TRBV6-5, with D possibly matching TRBD1 (5 bases). V lost 6 bases and J lost 0, with 14 bases in between. The CDR3 spans 15 residues. Per the germline V gene, CDR1 is MNHEY and CDR2 is SVGAGI. In nucleotides, the CDR3 is TGTGCCAGCAGCCGCCCCGGGGGACTGAACACTGAAGCTTTCTTT. It specifies CASSRPGGLNTEAFF.

For this clonotype: A much larger clone is a single base away; this may be a read error. The chain joins TRBV9 to TRBJ2-1, with D possibly being TRBD2 (6 bases). V was cut by 4 bases and J by 4 bases, with 15 bases left in between. CDR3 size: 15 residues. From germline, CDR1 is SGDLS and CDR2 YYNGEE. The CDR3 bases are TGTGCCAGCAGCCCCTCTAGCGTTAGGTACAATGAGCAGTTCTTC. Its protein product is CASSPSSVRYNEQFF. Combining the CDR3 with reference TRBV9 and TRBJ2-1 gives the whole variable domain DSGVTQTPKHLITATGQRVTLRCSPRSGDLSVYWYQQSLDQGLQFLIQYYNGEERAKGNILERFSAQQFPDLHSELNLSSLELGDSALYFCASSPSSVRYNEQFFGPGTRLTVL.

The chain combines TRBV12-3 or TRBV12-4 with TRBJ1-2; D perhaps matches TRBD1 (6 bases). The CDR3 contains 13 residues. V lost 6 bases and J 6 bases, leaving 14 bases between the germline ends. The CDR3 DNA reads TGTGCCAGCAGCGCGGACAGAACCGATGGCTACACCTTC. This sequence encodes CASSADRTDGYTF.

The gene calls are TRBV5-1 and TRBJ2-3, with TRBD1 matching over 9 bases. After removal of 0 bases from V and 0 bases from J, the junction contained 11 bases not matched to a gene. The CDR3 consists of 19 residues. Germline loops: CDR1 SGHRS, CDR2 YFSETQ. DNA for the CDR3: TGCGCCAGCAGCTTGGCCGCGACAGGGGGACTCGGGAGCACAGATACGCAGTATTTT. Amino acid sequence: CASSLAATGGLGSTDTQYF.

This clonotype has more than one count but fewer than ten. The V and J genes are TRBV29-1 and TRBJ2-3, with TRBD2 identical over 9 bases. Losses at the gene ends were 0 bases for V and 1 base for J; bases not matched to a gene: 14. This CDR3 is 19 amino acids long. CDR1 is SQVTM, CDR2 ANQGSEA, per germline. In nucleotides, the CDR3 is TGCAGCGTTGAAGATCTGGTTTTTTTCCAGCGGGGGGGCACAGATACGCAGTATTTT. Its protein product is CSVEDLVFFQRGGTDTQYF.

V gene TRBV6-1 combines with J gene TRBJ2-5; TRBD1 aligns across 8 bases. Germline assignment: CDR1 MNHNS and CDR2 SASEGT. V shed 8 bases and J 5 bases; nucleotides not matched to a gene: 10. The CDR3 totals 14 residues. The CDR3 loop reads CASHSGQVGETQYF. CDR3 coding DNA: TGTGCCAGCCACTCGGGACAGGTGGGGGAGACCCAGTACTTC.